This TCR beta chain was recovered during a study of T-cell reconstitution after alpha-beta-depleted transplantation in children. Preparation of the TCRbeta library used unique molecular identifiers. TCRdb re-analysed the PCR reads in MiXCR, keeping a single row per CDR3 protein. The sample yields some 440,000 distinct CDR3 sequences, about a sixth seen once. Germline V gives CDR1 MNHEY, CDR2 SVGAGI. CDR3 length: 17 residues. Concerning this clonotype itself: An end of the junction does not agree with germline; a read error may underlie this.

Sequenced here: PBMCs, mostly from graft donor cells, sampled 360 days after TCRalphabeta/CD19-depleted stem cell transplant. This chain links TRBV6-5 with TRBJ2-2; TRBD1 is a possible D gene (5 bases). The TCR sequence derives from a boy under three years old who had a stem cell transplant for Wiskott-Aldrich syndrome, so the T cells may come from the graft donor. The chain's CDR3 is CASSYPRTKGNAGELFF. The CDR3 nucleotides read TGTGCCAGCAGTTACCCACGAACTAAGGGGAACGCCGGGGAGCTGTTTTTT.